One sample yielded the 12 T cell receptor beta chains listed below, sequenced in a study of cytomegalovirus exposure and HLA in healthy donors. Data came from immunoSEQ multiplex PCR; TCRdb stores just in-frame clones and leaves some out. Of around 140,000 clones in the sample, approximately 90% are singletons; the top ten hold less than 5.5%. The specimen sequenced was PBMCs. These receptors were obtained from a man aged 18 to 29 in good health and CMV-seropositive.

The rearrangement links TRBV11-3 to TRBJ2-1; D might be TRBD2 (5 bases). This CDR3 contains 15 residues. V lost 5 bases and J lost 6, with 17 bases in between. Looked up from germline, CDR1 is SGHNT and CDR2 is YENEEA. The CDR3 reads CASSLGNRGFNEQFF. CDR3 DNA: TGTGCCAGCAGCCTCGGGAACCGTGGGTTCAATGAGCAGTTCTTC.

This clone was counted only a few times. The chain carries TRBV18 and TRBJ2-7, with unresolved D. CDR1 and CDR2 from the germline V gene are KGHSH and LQKENI. CDR3 length equals 13 residues. Trimming took off 0 bases at V and 3 bases at J, with 6 bases between the two ends. The CDR3, as DNA: TGTGCCAGCTCACCACCGGCAGTCTACGAGCAGTACTTC. Protein product: CASSPPAVYEQYF.

The V gene is TRBV28, the J gene TRBJ2-4; D not resolved. This CDR3 is built from 19 residues. CDR1 is MDHEN, CDR2 SYDVKM, per germline. The V end lost 8 bases, the J end lost 2 bases, and 28 bases lay between the germline ends. CDR3 coding DNA: TGTGCCAGCGGGCCTGGAAGGTTGATTGAAGGTGTCTCCAAAAACATTCAGTACTTC. It specifies CASGPGRLIEGVSKNIQYF.

The V and J genes are TRBV5-1 and TRBJ2-7; TRBD2 might be the D (5 bases). V lost 0 bases and J 4 bases, leaving 11 bases between the germline ends. The V gene's germline CDR1 is SGHRS and CDR2 YFSETQ. The CDR3 spans 14 residues. CDR3 region: CASSLVGGTYEQYF. The CDR3 DNA reads as TGCGCCAGCAGCTTGGTCGGAGGAACTTACGAGCAGTACTTC. Supplemented by reference TRBV5-1 and TRBJ2-7, the full variable domain reads KAGVTQTPRYLIKTRGQQVTLSCSPISGHRSVSWYQQTPGQGLQFLFEYFSETQRNKGNFPGRFSGRQFSNSRSEMNVSTLELGDSALYLCASSLVGGTYEQYFGPGTRLTVT.

The chain couples TRBV18 to TRBJ2-5, with D perhaps TRBD1 (5 bases). Trimming cost V 2 bases and J 1 base, with 8 bases left between them. The CDR3 runs to 14 residues. Germline assignment: CDR1 KGHSH and CDR2 LQKENI. The CDR3 DNA is TGTGCCAGCTCACCAAACCAGGGCCAAGAGACCCAGTACTTC. Its translation: CASSPNQGQETQYF.

The J gene is TRBJ1-1, the V gene TRBV29-1, with 7 positions matching TRBD1. The germline V gene encodes CDR1 SQVTM and CDR2 ANQGSEA. This CDR3 comprises 15 residues. The V gene end was trimmed by 2 bases and the J gene end by 1 base; junction bases not matched to a gene: 7. As DNA, the CDR3 is TGCAGCGTTGAATTGGCAGGGGGTCAGAACACTGAAGCTTTCTTT. It is translated as CSVELAGGQNTEAFF.

This clone has more than one count but fewer than ten. The chain links TRBV5-6 to TRBJ2-4; 13 nucleotides agree with TRBD2. This CDR3 has 16 residues. Germline V gives CDR1 SGHDT, CDR2 YYEEEE. V was clipped by 4 bases and J by 7 bases; unmatched bases: 8. The CDR3 here is CASSPGLAGVWNIQYF. In DNA, the CDR3 is TGTGCCAGCAGCCCCGGACTAGCGGGAGTTTGGAACATTCAGTACTTC.

V and J are TRBV5-6 and TRBJ1-1; unclear D gene. Trimming left V 2 bases short and J 6 bases short, with 5 bases between. This CDR3 comprises 11 residues. Per germline, CDR1 SGHDT and CDR2 YYEEEE. The CDR3 coding sequence is TGTGCCAGCAGCTTATTATCTGAAGCTTTCTTT. As protein: CASSLLSEAFF. Together with reference TRBV5-6 and TRBJ1-1, the CDR3 gives the full variable domain: DAGVTQSPTHLIKTRGQQVTLRCSPKSGHDTVSWYQQALGQGPQFIFQYYEEEERQRGNFPDRFSGHQFPNYSSELNVNALLLGDSALYLCASSLLSEAFFGQGTRLTVV.

V is TRBV19 and J is TRBJ1-3; 8 bases are a match to TRBD1. The CDR3 has 16 amino acids. Germline V gene lookup returns CDR1 LNHDA and CDR2 SQIVND (reference sequence). V dropped 8 bases and J dropped 0; count of bases not matched to a gene: 9. CDR3 sequence reads: CASHSRGQPSGNTIYF. The CDR3 DNA is TGTGCCAGTCATTCCAGGGGGCAACCCTCTGGAAACACCATATATTTT.

A single count supports this clone. The genes are TRBV6-5 and TRBJ2-7, with a weak D call TRBD1 (6 bases). Germline CDR1 and CDR2: MNHEY and SVGAGI. The CDR3 loop spans 15 amino acids. V was shortened by 2 bases and J by 3 bases, with 14 bases between the two germline ends. For the CDR3, the DNA is TGTGCCAGCAGTTACCGTGGGGACACTTACTACGAGCAGTACTTC. It translates to CASSYRGDTYYEQYF.

The chain combines TRBV5-6 with TRBJ2-2, with 7 bases aligning to TRBD2. V dropped 0 bases and J dropped 0; count of bases not matched to a gene: 2. The germline gives CDR1 SGHDT, CDR2 YYEEEE. This CDR3 has 16 residues. CDR3 bases: TGTGCCAGCAGCTTGGACGGGACTACGAACACCGGGGAGCTGTTTTTT. It yields the protein CASSLDGTTNTGELFF.

This clone was detected only once. The chain couples TRBV25-1 to TRBJ1-2, with a possible D match to TRBD1 (6 bases). This CDR3 contains 16 residues. CDR1 and CDR2 from the germline V gene are MGHDK and SYGVNS. The V and J ends lost 10 bases and 6 bases respectively, with 27 bases between them. CDR3 amino acids: CATTDSRQVQFNGYTF. The CDR3 DNA follows: TGTGCCACCACGGACAGCCGACAAGTACAATTCAATGGCTACACCTTC.